Listed here are 16 T cell receptor beta chains from one sample, sequenced in a study of blood T cell repertoires in COVID-19. This table comes from immunoSEQ multiplex PCR, and its TCRdb copy is limited to in-frame clones, with some not included. The sample holds more than 60,000 clones, 88% seen once. Sequenced input: peripheral blood. Receptors originate from a woman aged 55-69 years with COVID-19, enrolled during active disease.

The chain employs TRBV7-2 and TRBJ2-7; weak D call: TRBD1 (7 bases). The CDR3 runs to 15 residues. The germline CDR1 and CDR2 sequences are SGHTA and FQGNSA. V shed 3 bases and J shed 3 bases, with 15 bases lying between them. The DNA for the CDR3 is TGTGCCAGCAGCTTCGGGCAGGGGGGCAGCTACGAGCAGTACTTC. Residues: CASSFGQGGSYEQYF.

CDR3 loop: CASSLDGQGHTEAFF. CDR3 in DNA: TGTGCCAGCAGCTTAGATGGACAGGGCCACACTGAAGCTTTCTTT. The chain joins TRBV7-8 to TRBJ1-1; 8 positions match TRBD1. Germline assignment: CDR1 SGHVS and CDR2 FQNEAQ. Trimming cost V 1 base and J 3 bases; bases outside gene matches: 4. The CDR3 contains 15 residues.

The V gene is TRBV6-2 or TRBV6-3, the J gene TRBJ2-1; 7 nucleotides match TRBD1. The CDR3 sequence is 16 residues long. The trim removed 6 bases at V and 2 bases at J, leaving 10 bases unmatched. In germline, CDR1 is MNHEY, CDR2 SVGEGT. This CDR3 reads CASSPGTQGTYNEQFF. The CDR3 DNA reads TGTGCCAGCAGCCCCGGGACACAGGGGACCTACAATGAGCAGTTCTTC.

The chain has TRBV28 and TRBJ2-7, with a tentative D call TRBD1 (5 bases). With 4 bases removed from V and 1 base from J, the gap between germline ends came to 14 bases. The germline gives CDR1 MDHEN, CDR2 SYDVKM. This CDR3 has 15 residues. Here the CDR3 DNA reads TGTGCCAGCAGTTCCTGGGGCCTCTCATCCTACGAGCAGTACTTC. Its protein is CASSSWGLSSYEQYF.

The chain has TRBV18 and TRBJ2-2, with TRBD1 matching 7 bases. The J segment lost 1 base and the V segment lost 3 bases, leaving 2 bases of the junction unmatched. This CDR3 has 15 amino acids. Germline CDR1 and CDR2: KGHSH and LQKENI. The CDR3 nucleotides are TGTGCCAGCTCACCTGGACAGGAGAACACCGGGGAGCTGTTTTTT. Translation: CASSPGQENTGELFF.

This rearrangement joins TRBV5-7 to TRBJ2-5; 10 bases align to TRBD2. TRBV5-7 is an ORF, with its function uncertain. This CDR3 contains 19 residues. J was trimmed by 0 bases and V by 6 bases; bases with no gene match: 17. CDR3 DNA sequence: TGTGCCAGCAACATTCTTGGCCTAGCGGGGGCCCCGTACCAAGAGACCCAGTACTTC. Protein product: CASNILGLAGAPYQETQYF.

The chain is built from TRBV5-1 and TRBJ2-1; 11 nucleotides match TRBD2. The germline gives CDR1 SGHRS, CDR2 YFSETQ. This CDR3 region has 15 residues. V shed 2 bases and J 9 bases; nucleotides not matched to a gene: 7. CDR3 loop: CASSLLAGGPGEQFF. In nucleotides, the CDR3 is TGCGCCAGCAGCTTATTAGCGGGAGGGCCAGGTGAGCAGTTCTTC.

The rearrangement uses TRBV9 and TRBJ1-2; no clear D. From germline, CDR1 is SGDLS and CDR2 YYNGEE. This CDR3 comprises 13 residues. V lost 4 bases to trimming and J lost 0 bases, with 7 bases between them. CDR3 protein: CASSSLANYGYTF. In DNA form, the CDR3 reads TGTGCCAGCAGCTCGCTAGCTAACTATGGCTACACCTTC.

For the CDR3, the DNA is TGCAGCGTTGAAGCTAAGGGGCCGTCGTGGGACAGGGACACTGAAGCTTTCTTT. Protein: CSVEAKGPSWDRDTEAFF. The V and J genes are TRBV29-1 and TRBJ1-1; 9 positions agree with TRBD1. Germline V gene data show CDR1 as SQVTM and CDR2 as ANQGSEA. V shed 1 base and J 3 bases; nucleotides not matched to a gene: 15. CDR3 length: 18 amino acids. The full variable domain, in which reference TRBV29-1 and TRBJ1-1 provide the parts outside the CDR3, is SAVISQKPSRDICQRGTSLTIQCQVDSQVTMMFWYRQQPGQSLTLIATANQGSEATYESGFVIDKFPISRPNLTFSTLTVSNMSPEDSSIYLCSVEAKGPSWDRDTEAFFGQGTRLTVV.

This chain links TRBV11-2 with TRBJ1-3; 7 nucleotides match TRBD1. V was pared by 2 bases and J by 3 bases, with 10 bases of the junction left unmatched. The CDR3 runs 17 residues. The germline V gene encodes CDR1 SGHAT and CDR2 FQNNGV. CDR3 DNA: TGTGCCAGCAGCTTAATTGGACAGGAAAGAAGTGGAAACACCATATATTTT. Protein sequence: CASSLIGQERSGNTIYF. The full variable domain, its missing parts supplied by reference TRBV11-2 and TRBJ1-3, is EAGVAQSPRYKIIEKRQSVAFWCNPISGHATLYWYQQILGQGPKLLIQFQNNGVVDDSQLPKDRFSAERLKGVDSTLKIQPAKLEDSAVYLCASSLIGQERSGNTIYFGEGSWLTVV.

The chain recombines TRBV19 with TRBJ2-7; 13 bases match TRBD2. Germline V CDR1 and CDR2: LNHDA, SQIVND (reference sequence). Unmatched junction bases numbered 5, after V lost 5 bases and J lost 4 bases. This CDR3 has 15 residues. CDR3 DNA sequence: TGTGCCAGTAGTGTCGGACTAGCGGGGGTTTACGAGCAGTACTTC. Protein: CASSVGLAGVYEQYF.

The sample holds a few counts of this clone. The chain is built from TRBV3-1 (or the pseudogene TRBV3-2) and TRBJ2-3, with D possibly being TRBD2 (6 bases). The CDR3 loop spans 17 amino acids. CDR1 is LGHDT and CDR2 is YNNKEL in the germline V gene (reference sequence). Trimming removed 0 bases from V and 4 bases from J, with 17 bases in between. The CDR3 region is CASSQEVAVVAADTQYF. The CDR3 nucleotides read TGTGCCAGCAGCCAAGAGGTAGCGGTGGTGGCGGCAGATACGCAGTATTTT.

The chain joins TRBV6-6 to TRBJ1-5, with D maybe TRBD1 (5 bases). Deletions cut 7 bases from V and 6 bases from J, with 19 bases between. The CDR3 contains 15 residues. Germline V gene data show CDR1 as MNHNY and CDR2 as SVGAGI (reference sequence). The CDR3 bases are TGTGCCAGCACCCTAACCCAGGCGGGGGGTCAGCCCCAGCATTTT. It encodes CASTLTQAGGQPQHF.

The CDR3 is CASSLSPQGARGYTF. The CDR3 DNA is TGTGCCAGCAGTTTATCGCCCCAGGGGGCGCGCGGCTACACCTTC. V is TRBV28 and J is TRBJ1-2; 8 bases agree with TRBD1. V shed 1 base, J shed 8 bases, and the junction held 9 bases outside the gene matches. CDR3 length: 15 amino acids. The germline V gene encodes CDR1 MDHEN and CDR2 SYDVKM.

The chain combines TRBV21-1 with TRBJ1-6. TRBV21-1 is noted as a pseudogene. The CDR3 runs to 18 residues. This CDR3 is CASSKVLRRAQKNSPLHF. The CDR3 nucleotides read TGTGCCAGCAGCAAAGTGCTGAGGAGGGCACAGAAGAATTCACCCCTCCACTTT.

The CDR3 loop is CAWSAGQVRAEAFF. The CDR3 nucleotides are TGTGCCTGGAGTGCCGGACAGGTGAGGGCTGAAGCTTTCTTT. This chain connects TRBV30 to TRBJ1-1; 7 nucleotides match TRBD1. The germline V gene has CDR1 GTSNPN and CDR2 SVGIG (reference sequence). The CDR3 totals 14 residues. The V and J ends lost 1 base and 6 bases, in that order; junction bases with no gene match: 8.